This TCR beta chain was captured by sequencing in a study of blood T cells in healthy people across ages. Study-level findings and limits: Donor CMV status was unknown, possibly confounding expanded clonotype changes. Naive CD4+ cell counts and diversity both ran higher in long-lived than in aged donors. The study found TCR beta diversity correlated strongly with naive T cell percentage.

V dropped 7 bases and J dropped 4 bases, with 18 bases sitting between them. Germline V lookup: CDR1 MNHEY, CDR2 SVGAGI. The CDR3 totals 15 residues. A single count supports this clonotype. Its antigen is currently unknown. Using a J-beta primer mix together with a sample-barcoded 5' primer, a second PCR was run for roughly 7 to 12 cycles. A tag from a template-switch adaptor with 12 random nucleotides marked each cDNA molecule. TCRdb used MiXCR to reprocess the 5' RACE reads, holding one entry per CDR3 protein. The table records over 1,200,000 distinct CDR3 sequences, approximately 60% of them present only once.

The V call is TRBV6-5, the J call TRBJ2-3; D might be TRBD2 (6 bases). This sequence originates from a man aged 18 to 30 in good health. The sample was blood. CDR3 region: CASTIGRDGADTQYF. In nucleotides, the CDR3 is TGTGCCAGCACGATAGGGCGGGACGGTGCAGATACGCAGTATTTT.